The 6 T cell receptor beta chains below were found in one sample sequenced in a study of shared clonotypes between healthy human individuals. CD45RO-negative, CCR7-selected cells formed the naive CD8 fraction, which excluded terminally differentiated effector memory CD45RA+ cells. Assay: immunoSEQ multiplex PCR; the TCRdb copy retains only in-frame clones and omits some. The sample includes about 2.1 million clones, roughly 91% of them seen just once. The material sequenced was naive CD8+ T cells from PBMCs. The receptors come from a man younger than 30 in good health. Some clones in this sample may be carry-over from other donors' samples.

The chain combines TRBV11-2 with TRBJ2-7, with D perhaps given as TRBD1 or TRBD2 (6 bases each). Germline V gene lookup returns CDR1 SGHAT and CDR2 FQNNGV. The V end was cut by 0 bases, the J end by 0 bases, with 12 bases between. CDR3 length equals 16 residues. CDR3 sequence: CASSLERGVSSYEQYF. The CDR3 nucleotides read TGTGCCAGCAGCTTAGAGAGGGGGGTGAGCTCCTACGAGCAGTACTTC.

V and J are TRBV9 and TRBJ2-6, with unresolved D. V shed 4 bases and J shed 1 base, with 12 bases lying between them. In germline, CDR1 is SGDLS, CDR2 YYNGEE. The CDR3 loop spans 16 amino acids. This CDR3 is CASSLGGISGANVLTF. In nucleotides, the CDR3 is TGTGCCAGCAGCCTGGGTGGGATTTCTGGGGCCAACGTCCTGACTTTC.

Here the CDR3 reads CASRREVGTVNYGYTF. The CDR3, as DNA: TGTGCCAGTAGGAGAGAAGTCGGGACAGTTAACTATGGCTACACCTTC. This chain uses TRBV19 with TRBJ1-2, with 7 positions matching TRBD1. Germline assignment: CDR1 LNHDA and CDR2 SQIVND (reference sequence). This CDR3 region has 16 residues. The V and J ends lost 6 bases and 1 base, in that order; junction bases with no gene match: 11.

The genes are TRBV19 and TRBJ1-1; possible D gene TRBD1, 5 bases. Germline V gene data show CDR1 as LNHDA and CDR2 as SQIVND (reference sequence). The CDR3 has 14 residues. V was clipped by 8 bases and J by 2 bases, with 15 bases between them. The CDR3 loop reads CASSPGPYNTEAFF. As DNA, the CDR3 is TGTGCCAGTTCACCGGGACCCTATAACACTGAAGCTTTCTTT.

The sample holds one count of this clone. The V gene is TRBV27, the J gene TRBJ1-5; D might be TRBD1 (6 bases). The CDR3 has 14 amino acids. From germline, CDR1 is MNHEY and CDR2 SMNVEV (reference sequence). The germline V and J ends were trimmed by 4 bases and 5 bases, with 12 bases remaining between them. The CDR3 spells CASSSQGPDQPQHF. In nucleotides, the CDR3 is TGTGCCAGCAGTTCACAGGGACCGGATCAGCCCCAGCATTTT.

In its sample, this clone was seen once. This chain joins TRBV11-2 and TRBJ2-7; D uncertain. Per the germline V gene, CDR1 is SGHAT and CDR2 is FQNNGV. Trimming removed 5 bases from V and 2 bases from J, with 19 bases in between. The CDR3 contains 16 residues. CDR3 loop: CASSDSPESGTYEQYF. The CDR3 DNA reads TGTGCCAGCAGCGATTCTCCCGAATCTGGGACCTACGAGCAGTACTTC.